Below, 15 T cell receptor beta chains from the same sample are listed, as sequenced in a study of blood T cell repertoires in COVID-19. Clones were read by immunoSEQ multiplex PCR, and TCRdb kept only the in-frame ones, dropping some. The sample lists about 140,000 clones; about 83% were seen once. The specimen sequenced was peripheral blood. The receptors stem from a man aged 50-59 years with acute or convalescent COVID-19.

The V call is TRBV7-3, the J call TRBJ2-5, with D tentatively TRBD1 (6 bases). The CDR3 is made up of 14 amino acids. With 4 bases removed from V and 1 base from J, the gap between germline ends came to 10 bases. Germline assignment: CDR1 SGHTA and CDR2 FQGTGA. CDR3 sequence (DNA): TGTGCCAGCAGCTACACAGGGCGCCAAGAGACCCAGTACTTC. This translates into CASSYTGRQETQYF.

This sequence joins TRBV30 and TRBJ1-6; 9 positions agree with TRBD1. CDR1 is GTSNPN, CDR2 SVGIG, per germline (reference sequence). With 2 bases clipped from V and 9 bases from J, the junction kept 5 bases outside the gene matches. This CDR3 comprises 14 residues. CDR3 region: CAWSRGTGTSPLHF. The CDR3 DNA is TGTGCCTGGAGTCGGGGGACAGGGACTTCACCCCTCCACTTT. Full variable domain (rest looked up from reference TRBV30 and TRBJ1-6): SQTIHQWPATLVQPVGSPLSLECTVEGTSNPNLYWYRQAAGRGLQLLFYSVGIGQISSEVPQNLSASRPQDRQFILSSKKLLLSDSGFYLCAWSRGTGTSPLHFGNGTRLTVT.

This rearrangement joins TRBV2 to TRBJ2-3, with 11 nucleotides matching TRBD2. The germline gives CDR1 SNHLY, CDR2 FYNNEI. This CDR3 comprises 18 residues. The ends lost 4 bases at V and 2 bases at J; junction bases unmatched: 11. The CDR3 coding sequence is TGTGCCAGCAGTGGGGTCGGGGCTAGCGGGGGGTTCACAGATACGCAGTATTTT. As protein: CASSGVGASGGFTDTQYF.

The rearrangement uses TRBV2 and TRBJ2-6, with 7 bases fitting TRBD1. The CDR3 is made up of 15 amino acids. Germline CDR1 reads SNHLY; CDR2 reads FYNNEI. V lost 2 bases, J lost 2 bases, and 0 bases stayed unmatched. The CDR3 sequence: CASSETGAGANVLTF. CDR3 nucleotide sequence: TGTGCCAGCAGTGAAACAGGGGCTGGGGCCAACGTCCTGACTTTC.

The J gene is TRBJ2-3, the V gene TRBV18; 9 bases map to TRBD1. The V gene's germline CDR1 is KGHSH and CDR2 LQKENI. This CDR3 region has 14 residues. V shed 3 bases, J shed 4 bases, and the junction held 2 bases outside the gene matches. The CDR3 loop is CASSPGTGSDTQYF. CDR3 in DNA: TGTGCCAGCTCACCCGGGACAGGGTCAGATACGCAGTATTTT.

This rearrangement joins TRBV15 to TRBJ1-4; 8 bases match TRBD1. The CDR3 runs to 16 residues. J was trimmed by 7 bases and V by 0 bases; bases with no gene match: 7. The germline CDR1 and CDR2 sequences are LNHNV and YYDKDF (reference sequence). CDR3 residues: CATSRDRQGASEKLFF. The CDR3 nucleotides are TGTGCCACCAGCAGAGATCGGCAGGGGGCAAGTGAAAAACTGTTTTTT.

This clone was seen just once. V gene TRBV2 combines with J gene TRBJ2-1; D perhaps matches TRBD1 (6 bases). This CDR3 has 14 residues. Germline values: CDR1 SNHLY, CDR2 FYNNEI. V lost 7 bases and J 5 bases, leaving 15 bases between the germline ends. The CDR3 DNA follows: TGTGCCAGCAAGGTTTGGACAGACGACAATGAGCAGTTCTTC. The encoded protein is CASKVWTDDNEQFF. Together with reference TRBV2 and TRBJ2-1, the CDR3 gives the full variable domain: EPEVTQTPSHQVTQMGQEVILRCVPISNHLYFYWYRQILGQKVEFLVSFYNNEISEKSEIFDDQFSVERPDGSNFTLKIRSTKLEDSAMYFCASKVWTDDNEQFFGPGTRLTVL.

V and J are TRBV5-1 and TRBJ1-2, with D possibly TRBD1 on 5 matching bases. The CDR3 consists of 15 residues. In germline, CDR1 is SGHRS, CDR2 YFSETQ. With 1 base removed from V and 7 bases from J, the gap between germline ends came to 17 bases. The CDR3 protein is CASSLTTGQAGGYTF. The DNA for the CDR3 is TGCGCCAGCAGCTTGACAACGGGGCAAGCGGGTGGCTACACCTTC. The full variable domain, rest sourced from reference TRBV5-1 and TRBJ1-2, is KAGVTQTPRYLIKTRGQQVTLSCSPISGHRSVSWYQQTPGQGLQFLFEYFSETQRNKGNFPGRFSGRQFSNSRSEMNVSTLELGDSALYLCASSLTTGQAGGYTFGSGTRLTVV.

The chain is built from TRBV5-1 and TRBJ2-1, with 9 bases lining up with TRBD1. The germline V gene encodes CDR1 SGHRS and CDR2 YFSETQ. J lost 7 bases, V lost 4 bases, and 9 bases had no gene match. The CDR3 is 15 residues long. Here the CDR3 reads CASSPTGTGRNEQFF. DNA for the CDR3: TGCGCCAGCAGCCCCACCGGGACAGGGAGGAATGAGCAGTTCTTC.

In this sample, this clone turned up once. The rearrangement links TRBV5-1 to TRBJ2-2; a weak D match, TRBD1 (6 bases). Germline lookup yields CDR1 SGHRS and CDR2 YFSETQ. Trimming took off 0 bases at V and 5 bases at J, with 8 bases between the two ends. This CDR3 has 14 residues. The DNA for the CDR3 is TGCGCCAGCAGCTTGGCGAGGGGGACCGGGGAGCTGTTTTTT. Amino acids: CASSLARGTGELFF. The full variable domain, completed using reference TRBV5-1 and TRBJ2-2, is KAGVTQTPRYLIKTRGQQVTLSCSPISGHRSVSWYQQTPGQGLQFLFEYFSETQRNKGNFPGRFSGRQFSNSRSEMNVSTLELGDSALYLCASSLARGTGELFFGEGSRLTVL.

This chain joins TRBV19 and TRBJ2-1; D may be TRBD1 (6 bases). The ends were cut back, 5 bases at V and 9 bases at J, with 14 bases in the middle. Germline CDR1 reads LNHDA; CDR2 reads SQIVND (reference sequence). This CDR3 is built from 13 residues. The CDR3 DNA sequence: TGTGCCAGTAGTGCCCTGGACAGCAGTGAGCAGTTCTTC. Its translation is CASSALDSSEQFF.

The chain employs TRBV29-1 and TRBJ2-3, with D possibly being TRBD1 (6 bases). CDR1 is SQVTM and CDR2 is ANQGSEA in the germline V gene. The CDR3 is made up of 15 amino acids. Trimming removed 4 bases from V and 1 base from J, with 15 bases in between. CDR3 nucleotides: TGCAGCGTTGGAATGACAGGTACCCGCACAGATACGCAGTATTTT. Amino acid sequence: CSVGMTGTRTDTQYF.

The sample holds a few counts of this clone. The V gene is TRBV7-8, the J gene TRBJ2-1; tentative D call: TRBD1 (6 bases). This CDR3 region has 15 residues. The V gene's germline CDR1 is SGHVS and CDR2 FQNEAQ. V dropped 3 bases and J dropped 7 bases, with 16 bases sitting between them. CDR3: CASSFEQGLMNEQFF. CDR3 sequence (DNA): TGTGCCAGCAGCTTTGAACAGGGTCTTATGAATGAGCAGTTCTTC.

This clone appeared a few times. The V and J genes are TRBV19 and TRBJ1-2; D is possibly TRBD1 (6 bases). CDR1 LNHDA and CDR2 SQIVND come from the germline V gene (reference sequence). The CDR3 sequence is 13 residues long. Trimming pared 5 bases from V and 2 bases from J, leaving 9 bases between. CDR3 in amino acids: CASSHRVNYGYTF. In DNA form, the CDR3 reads TGTGCCAGTAGTCACAGGGTGAACTATGGCTACACCTTC.

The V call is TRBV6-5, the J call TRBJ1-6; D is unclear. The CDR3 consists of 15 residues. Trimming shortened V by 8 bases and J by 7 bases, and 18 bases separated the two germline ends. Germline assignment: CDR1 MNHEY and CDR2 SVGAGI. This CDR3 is CASGGEAGENSPLHF. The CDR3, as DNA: TGTGCCAGCGGCGGGGAAGCCGGAGAAAATTCACCCCTCCACTTT.